The entry below gives a single T cell receptor beta chain sequence along with its context. Noted time point: baseline, week 1 (first vaccination visit). Treatment described: pre-vaccination baseline after standard-of-care therapy. CDR3 length: 16 residues. Germline V gives CDR1 LNHDA, CDR2 SQIVND (reference sequence). The V gene lost 3 bases and the J gene lost 0 bases, with 11 bases spanning the gap. This sample is part of a study of a mutant IDH1 vaccine in newly diagnosed glioma. This table comes from immunoSEQ multiplex PCR, and its TCRdb copy is limited to in-frame clones, with some not included. The repertoire holds 95,000 to 100,000 clones, with 85% to 90% as singletons.

The source of this sequence is a woman in her 50s with glioma. The sample here was PBMCs, taken from a glioma patient treated with radiotherapy, temozolomide or both. The V call is TRBV19, the J call TRBJ2-2, with D hard to call. CDR3 in amino acids: CASSIVRNANTGELFF. Written as DNA, the CDR3 is TGTGCCAGTAGTATTGTCCGGAACGCGAACACCGGGGAGCTGTTTTTT.